The T cell receptor (beta chain) described here comes from a study of response to subunit inactivated influenza vaccine. CDR1 and CDR2 (germline): SGHRS, YFSETQ. The germline V and J ends were trimmed by 4 bases and 3 bases, with 11 bases remaining between them. This CDR3 spans 14 amino acids. TCRdb reprocessed the RT-PCR reads with MiXCR, giving one entry per CDR3 protein. The data contain a few hundred thousand distinct CDR3 sequences, approximately 11% of them singletons. This clonotype was counted between two and nine times. These data are also associated with another study on T cells expressing NK-cell markers. That work contributes: It was by 5'RACE template switching with UMIs that TCR beta cDNA was made. For several experiments, T cell sorting was restricted to the alpha-beta TCR population by means of an anti-gamma-delta TCR antibody. Several donors showed these clonotypes also leading the CD3+CD56-NKG2C+ fraction.

The sequence came from a man aged 45 to 65 who received an inactivated influenza vaccine. The sequences come from PBMCs from blood, collected on the day of vaccination. The rearrangement links TRBV5-1 to TRBJ2-1, with D possibly matching TRBD1 (7 bases). For the CDR3, the DNA is TGCGCCAGCAGCGCGGGACAGATCTACAATGAGCAGTTCTTC. It is translated as CASSAGQIYNEQFF.